This T cell receptor beta chain was captured by sequencing in a study of T cells in women clearing cervical HPV infection (dated by TCRdb to the late 2010s). With respect to the entire study: The cases were approximately 23 women with histologically confirmed HPV16-related CIN3 or worse, and 2 of those women had invasive cancers. The controls were some 23 women whose single incident HPV16 infection cleared within 12 months with no development of precancer or cancer. Blood from cases was collected at the visit where the lesion was first found, while blood from controls was collected once the infection could no longer be detected. For cases, the median interval between lesion detection and blood sampling was roughly 140 days, with an interquartile range of roughly 90 to 200 days. Because only a few women had HLA typing data, the possibility that HLA type acted as a confounder could not be ruled out. The exploratory proof-of-principle case-control study was nested within the Guanacaste HPV Natural History Study in Costa Rica and compared TCR repertoires across cervical HPV16 outcomes. Cases were matched to controls by age within five years and by the year the sample was collected. A median age of nearly 35 years was observed in cases versus 38 in controls, and no significant differences in baseline characteristics were found. In the parent cohort, some 10,000 women aged 18 or older were enrolled in Guanacaste, Costa Rica, during 1993 to 1994 and were followed for 7 to 8 years. Five blinded duplicates per group were added as quality controls, so that approximately 60 samples were obtained: around 50 participants and some 10 replicates. Study-level results and caveats: Because of the cross-sectional design, the study could not determine whether the associations came before infection or resulted from infection, and neither effector/memory subsets nor HPV-specific T cells were isolated. Because the number of T cells in each sample was unknown, differences in richness could reflect differing T-cell content rather than repertoire biology. Across sequencing depths, CIN3+ cases showed significantly higher TCR repertoire richness than controls, but evenness did not differ between the groups. Cases were distinguished from controls with an estimated AUC of over 0.75 by random forest classifiers combining richness and V gene abundances. Cases had lower TRBV6-7 relative abundance than controls (approximately 0.1% versus 0.16%; Bonferroni P = 0.0008).

Every participant had a single incident cervical HPV16 infection, and prevalent HPV16 infections were excluded. Cervical HPV DNA was detected with MY09/MY11 PCR, and genotyping was done by dot-blot hybridization. Approximately 15 mL of heparinized blood were centrifuged, and the buffy coat was aliquoted, frozen at -30°C, then stored at -80°C. Genomic DNA was extracted from buffy coat specimens using QIAGEN kits. Including cysteine and phenylalanine, the CDR3 has 13 amino acids. The 30 bases shown cover part of the CDR3, and their frame starts at base 1. Between the V and J ends, shortened by 8 bases and 2 bases respectively, the junction contains 11 bases. The germline V gene (reference sequence) sets CDR1 to LNHDA and CDR2 to SQIVND. To note about this clone: What this receptor recognizes is not known. The read comes to an end 3 residues before the CDR3 does, leaving the germline J gene to fill in the end.

TCR beta CDR3 regions were amplified by multiplex PCR using the immunoSEQ assay from an average of roughly 1,100 ng genomic DNA per sample. The assay corrected primer bias using a complete synthetic TCR repertoire to establish an amplification baseline. The amplicons were sequenced using the Illumina platform. Regarding the original processing steps: Sequences were error-corrected by clustering with frequency ratios and a modified nearest-neighbor algorithm, then analyzed in the immunoSEQ Analyzer with IMGT gene definitions. At each rarefaction depth, TCR richness and evenness were averaged across 20 rarefaction repeats, and any sample with fewer sequences than the depth was left out. Relative abundances of V, D and J genes were compared between groups using Wilcoxon rank sum tests, with FDR correction applied. For the blinded duplicates, the intraclass correlation was around 95% for TCR richness and averaged 76.4% across 66 gene segments. Not all clones reach the TCRdb copy of this immuneACCESS table, which keeps in-frame sequences only. Checked studies attribute under half of the gap to unresolved V genes and leave the rest unexplained. That table is the source of V, J and clone size, and D and trimming were worked out from the DNA. This sample's table lists about 36,000 clones. In total, the top ten clones hold roughly 3.7% of the sample.

The specimen sequenced was blood buffy coat. Rearrangement joined TRBV19 to TRBJ2-3, and possibly TRBD1, on 5 matching bases. The sequence was collected from a woman between 18 and 70 years old with a cervical HPV16 infection that either progressed to CIN3+ or cleared (not recorded which). Partial CDR3 DNA: TGTGCCAGTCAGGGAAGTTTCACAGATACG. This codes for CASQGSFTDT. From start to end, the CDR3 is CASQGSFTDTQYF.